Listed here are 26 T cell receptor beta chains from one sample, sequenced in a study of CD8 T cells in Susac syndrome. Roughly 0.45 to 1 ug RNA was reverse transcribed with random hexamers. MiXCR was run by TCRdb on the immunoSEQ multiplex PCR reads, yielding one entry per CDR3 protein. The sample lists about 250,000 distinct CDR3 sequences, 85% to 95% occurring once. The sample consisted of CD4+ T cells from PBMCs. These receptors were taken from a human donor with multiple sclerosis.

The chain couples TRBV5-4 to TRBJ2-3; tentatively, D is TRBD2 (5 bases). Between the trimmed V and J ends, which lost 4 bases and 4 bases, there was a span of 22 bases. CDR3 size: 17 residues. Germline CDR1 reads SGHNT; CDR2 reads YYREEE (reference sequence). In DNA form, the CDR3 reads TGTGCCAGCAGCGCCCGAGACCTAGGTGGGAGTTCAGATACGCAGTATTTT. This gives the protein CASSARDLGGSSDTQYF.

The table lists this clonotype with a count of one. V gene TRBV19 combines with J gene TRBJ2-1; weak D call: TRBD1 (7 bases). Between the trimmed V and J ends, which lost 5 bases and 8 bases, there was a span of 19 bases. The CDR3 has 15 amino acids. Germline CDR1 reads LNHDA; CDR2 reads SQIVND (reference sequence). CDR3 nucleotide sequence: TGTGCCAGTAGTTTCTCGGAGGGGGCGGCAGATGAGCAGTTCTTC. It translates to CASSFSEGAADEQFF. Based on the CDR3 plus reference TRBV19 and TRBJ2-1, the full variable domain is DGGITQSPKYLFRKEGQNVTLSCEQNLNHDAMYWYRQDPGQGLRLIYYSQIVNDFQKGDIAEGYSVSREKKESFPLTVTSAQKNPTAFYLCASSFSEGAADEQFFGPGTRLTVL.

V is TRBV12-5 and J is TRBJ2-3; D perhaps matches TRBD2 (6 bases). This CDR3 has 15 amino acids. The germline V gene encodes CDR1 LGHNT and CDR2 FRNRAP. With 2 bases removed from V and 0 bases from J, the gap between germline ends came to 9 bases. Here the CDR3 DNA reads TGTGCTAGTGGTTTGCTAGCGCTAAGCACAGATACGCAGTATTTT. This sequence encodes CASGLLALSTDTQYF. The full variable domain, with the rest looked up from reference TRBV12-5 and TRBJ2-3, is DARVTQTPRHKVTEMGQEVTMRCQPILGHNTVFWYRQTMMQGLELLAYFRNRAPLDDSGMPKDRFSAEMPDATLATLKIQPSEPRDSAVYFCASGLLALSTDTQYFGPGTRLTVL.

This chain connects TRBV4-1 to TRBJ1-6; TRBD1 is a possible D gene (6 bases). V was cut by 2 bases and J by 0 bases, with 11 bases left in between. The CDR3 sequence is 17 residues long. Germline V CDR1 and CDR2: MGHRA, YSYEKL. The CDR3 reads CASSQSDRSSYNSPLHF. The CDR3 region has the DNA TGCGCCAGCAGCCAATCTGACAGGAGCTCCTATAATTCACCCCTCCACTTT.

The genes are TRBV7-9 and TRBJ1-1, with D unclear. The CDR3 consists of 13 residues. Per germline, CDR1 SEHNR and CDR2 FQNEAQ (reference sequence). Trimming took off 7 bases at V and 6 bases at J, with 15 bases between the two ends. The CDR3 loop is CASTRLASAEAFF. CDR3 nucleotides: TGTGCCAGCACCCGTTTGGCAAGCGCTGAAGCTTTCTTT.

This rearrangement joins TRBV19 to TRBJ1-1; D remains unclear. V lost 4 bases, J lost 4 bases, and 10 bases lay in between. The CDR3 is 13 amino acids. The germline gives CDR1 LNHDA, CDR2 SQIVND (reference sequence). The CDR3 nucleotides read TGTGCCAGTAGTAGGGAGTCCGTCACTGAAGCTTTCTTT. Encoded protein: CASSRESVTEAFF. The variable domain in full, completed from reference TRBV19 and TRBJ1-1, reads DGGITQSPKYLFRKEGQNVTLSCEQNLNHDAMYWYRQDPGQGLRLIYYSQIVNDFQKGDIAEGYSVSREKKESFPLTVTSAQKNPTAFYLCASSRESVTEAFFGQGTRLTVV.

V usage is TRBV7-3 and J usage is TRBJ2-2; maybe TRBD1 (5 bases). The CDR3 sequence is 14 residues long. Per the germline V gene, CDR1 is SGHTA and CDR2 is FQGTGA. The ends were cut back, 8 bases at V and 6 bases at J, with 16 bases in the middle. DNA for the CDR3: TGTGCCAGCCGCTCGAGTGCAGGGTCCGGGGAGCTGTTTTTT. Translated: CASRSSAGSGELFF.

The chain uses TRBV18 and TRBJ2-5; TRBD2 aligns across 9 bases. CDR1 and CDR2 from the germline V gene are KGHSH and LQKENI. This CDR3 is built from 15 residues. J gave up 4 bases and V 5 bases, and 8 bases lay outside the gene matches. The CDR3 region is CASSTGLAPRETQYF. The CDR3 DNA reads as TGTGCCAGCTCAACTGGACTAGCGCCACGAGAGACCCAGTACTTC.

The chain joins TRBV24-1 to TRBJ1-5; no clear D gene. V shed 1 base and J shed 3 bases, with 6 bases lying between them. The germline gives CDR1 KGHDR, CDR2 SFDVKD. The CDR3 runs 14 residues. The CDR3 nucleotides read TGTGCCACCAGTGATTTTTGGTCCAATCAGCCCCAGCATTTT. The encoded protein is CATSDFWSNQPQHF.

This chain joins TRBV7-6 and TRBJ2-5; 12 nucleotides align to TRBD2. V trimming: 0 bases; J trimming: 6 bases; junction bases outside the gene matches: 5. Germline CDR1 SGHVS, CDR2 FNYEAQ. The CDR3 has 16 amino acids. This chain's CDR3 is CASSLARTSGKKTQYF. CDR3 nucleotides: TGTGCCAGCAGCTTAGCTCGGACTAGCGGGAAAAAGACCCAGTACTTC.

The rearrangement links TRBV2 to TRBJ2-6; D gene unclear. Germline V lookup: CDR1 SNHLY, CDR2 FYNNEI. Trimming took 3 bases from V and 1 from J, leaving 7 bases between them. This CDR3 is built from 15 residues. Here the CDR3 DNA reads TGTGCCAGCAGTGATCGGGCTTCTGGGGCCAACGTCCTGACTTTC. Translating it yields CASSDRASGANVLTF.

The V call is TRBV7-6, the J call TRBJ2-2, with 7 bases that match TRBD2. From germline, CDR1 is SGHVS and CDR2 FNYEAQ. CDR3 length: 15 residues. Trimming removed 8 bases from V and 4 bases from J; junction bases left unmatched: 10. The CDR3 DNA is TGTGCCAGCGCCGAGGGAGCGGGGATCACCGGGGAGCTGTTTTTT. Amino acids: CASAEGAGITGELFF.

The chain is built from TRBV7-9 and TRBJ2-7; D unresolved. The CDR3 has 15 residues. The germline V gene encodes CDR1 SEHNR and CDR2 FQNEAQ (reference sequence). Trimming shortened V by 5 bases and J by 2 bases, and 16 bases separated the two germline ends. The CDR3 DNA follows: TGTGCCAGCAGCCTCCTTTCCCCCGGAACCTACGAGCAGTACTTC. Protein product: CASSLLSPGTYEQYF. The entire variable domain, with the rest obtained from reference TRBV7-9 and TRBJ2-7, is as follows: DTGVSQNPRHKITKRGQNVTFRCDPISEHNRLYWYRQTLGQGPEFLTYFQNEAQLEKSRLLSDRFSAERPKGSFSTLEIQRTEQGDSAMYLCASSLLSPGTYEQYFGPGTRLTVT.

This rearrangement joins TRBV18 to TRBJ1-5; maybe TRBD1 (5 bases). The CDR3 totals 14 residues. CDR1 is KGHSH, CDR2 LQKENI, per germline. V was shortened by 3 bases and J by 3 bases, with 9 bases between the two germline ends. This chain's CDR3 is CASSPGLNNQPQHF. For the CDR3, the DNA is TGTGCCAGCTCACCGGGACTGAACAATCAGCCCCAGCATTTT.

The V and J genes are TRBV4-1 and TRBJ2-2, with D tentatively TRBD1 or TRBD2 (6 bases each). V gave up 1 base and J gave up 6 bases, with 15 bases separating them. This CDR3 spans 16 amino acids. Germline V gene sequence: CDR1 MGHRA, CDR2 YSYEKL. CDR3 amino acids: CASSQGTGGYAGELFF. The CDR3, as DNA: TGCGCCAGCAGCCAAGGGACCGGGGGCTACGCCGGGGAGCTGTTTTTT.

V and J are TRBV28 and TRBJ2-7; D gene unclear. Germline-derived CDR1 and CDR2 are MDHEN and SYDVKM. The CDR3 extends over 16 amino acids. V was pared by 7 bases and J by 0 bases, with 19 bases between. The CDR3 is CASTQSPELSSYEQYF. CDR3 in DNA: TGTGCCAGCACCCAATCTCCGGAACTAAGCTCCTACGAGCAGTACTTC.

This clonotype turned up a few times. CDR3 coding DNA: TGTGCCAGCAGCGTAGTTAGCGGAACGCAAGAGACCCAGTACTTC. Its protein product is CASSVVSGTQETQYF. This chain uses TRBV9 with TRBJ2-5, with a weak D call TRBD2 (6 bases). Per germline, CDR1 SGDLS and CDR2 YYNGEE. V gave up 0 bases and J gave up 2 bases, with 11 bases separating them. The CDR3 has 15 residues. Full variable domain (missing parts from reference TRBV9 and TRBJ2-5): DSGVTQTPKHLITATGQRVTLRCSPRSGDLSVYWYQQSLDQGLQFLIQYYNGEERAKGNILERFSAQQFPDLHSELNLSSLELGDSALYFCASSVVSGTQETQYFGPGTRLLVL.

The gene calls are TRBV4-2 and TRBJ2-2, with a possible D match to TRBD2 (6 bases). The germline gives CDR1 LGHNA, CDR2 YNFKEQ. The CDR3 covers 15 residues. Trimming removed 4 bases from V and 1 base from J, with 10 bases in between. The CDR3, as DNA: TGTGCCAGCAGCCTCGGGACTGGGAACACCGGGGAGCTGTTTTTT. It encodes CASSLGTGNTGELFF.

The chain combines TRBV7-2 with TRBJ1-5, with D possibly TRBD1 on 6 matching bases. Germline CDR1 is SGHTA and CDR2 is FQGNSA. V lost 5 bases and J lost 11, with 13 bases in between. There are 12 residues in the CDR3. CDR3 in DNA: TGTGCCAGCAGCCCCCTGAGGGGGGCCCAGCATTTT. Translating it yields CASSPLRGAQHF.

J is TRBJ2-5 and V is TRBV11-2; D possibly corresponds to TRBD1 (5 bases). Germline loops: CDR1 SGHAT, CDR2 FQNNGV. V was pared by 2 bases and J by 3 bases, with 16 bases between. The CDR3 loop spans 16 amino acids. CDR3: CASSLRQGRAEETQYF. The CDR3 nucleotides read TGTGCCAGCAGCTTAAGGCAGGGTAGAGCAGAAGAGACCCAGTACTTC.

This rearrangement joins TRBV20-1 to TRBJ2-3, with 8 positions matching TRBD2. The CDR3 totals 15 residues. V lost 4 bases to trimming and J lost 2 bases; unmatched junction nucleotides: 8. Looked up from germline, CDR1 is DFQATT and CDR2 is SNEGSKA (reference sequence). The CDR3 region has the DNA TGCAGTGCTACCGCCGTAGCGGGGTCCACAGATACGCAGTATTTT. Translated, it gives CSATAVAGSTDTQYF.

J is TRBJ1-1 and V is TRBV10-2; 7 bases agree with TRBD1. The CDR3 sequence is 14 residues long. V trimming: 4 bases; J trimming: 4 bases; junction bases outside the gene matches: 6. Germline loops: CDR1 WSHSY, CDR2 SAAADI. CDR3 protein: CASSGIQGSTEAFF. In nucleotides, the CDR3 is TGCGCCAGCAGTGGGATACAGGGGAGCACTGAAGCTTTCTTT.

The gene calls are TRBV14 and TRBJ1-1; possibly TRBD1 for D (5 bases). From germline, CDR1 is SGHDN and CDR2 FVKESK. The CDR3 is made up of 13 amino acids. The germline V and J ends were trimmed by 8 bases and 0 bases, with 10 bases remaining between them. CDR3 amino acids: CASRWGVNTEAFF. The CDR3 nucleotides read TGTGCCAGCCGCTGGGGGGTGAACACTGAAGCTTTCTTT. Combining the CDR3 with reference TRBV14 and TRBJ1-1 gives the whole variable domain EAGVTQFPSHSVIEKGQTVTLRCDPISGHDNLYWYRRVMGKEIKFLLHFVKESKQDESGMPNNRFLAERTGGTYSTLKVQPAELEDSGVYFCASRWGVNTEAFFGQGTRLTVV.

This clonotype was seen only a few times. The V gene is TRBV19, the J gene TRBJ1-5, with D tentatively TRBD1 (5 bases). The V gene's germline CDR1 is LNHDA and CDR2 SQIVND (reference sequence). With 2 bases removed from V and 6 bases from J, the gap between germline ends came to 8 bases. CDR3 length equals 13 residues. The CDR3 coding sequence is TGTGCCAGTAGTATAAAAGGGGCTCAGCCCCAGCATTTT. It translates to CASSIKGAQPQHF.

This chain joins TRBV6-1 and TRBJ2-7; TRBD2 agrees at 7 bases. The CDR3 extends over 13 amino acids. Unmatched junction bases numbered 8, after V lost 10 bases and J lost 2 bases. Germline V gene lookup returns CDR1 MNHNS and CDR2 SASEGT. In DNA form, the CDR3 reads TGTGCCACGGAGGGACTAATGGCCTACGAGCAGTACGTC. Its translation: CATEGLMAYEQYV.

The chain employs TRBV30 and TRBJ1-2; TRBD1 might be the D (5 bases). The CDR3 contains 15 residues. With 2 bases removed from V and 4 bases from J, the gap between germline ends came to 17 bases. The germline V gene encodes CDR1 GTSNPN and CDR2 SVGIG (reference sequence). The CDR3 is CAWSYRGRVGYGYTF. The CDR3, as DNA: TGTGCCTGGAGTTATCGAGGCAGGGTCGGCTATGGCTACACCTTC.